The 8 T cell receptor beta chains presented below share a single source sample, sequenced in a study of CD8 T cells in Susac syndrome. Random hexamers primed reverse transcription of roughly 0.5 to 1 ug RNA. One entry per CDR3 protein results from TCRdb running MiXCR on the immunoSEQ multiplex PCR reads. The repertoire holds approximately 190,000 distinct CDR3 sequences, with more than 90% as singletons. Source material: CD4+ T cells from PBMCs. The receptors here all came from a human donor with multiple sclerosis.

This clonotype was seen only once. V gene TRBV7-3 combines with J gene TRBJ1-1; a weak D match, TRBD1 (5 bases). V lost 5 bases to trimming and J lost 1 base, with 14 bases between them. The CDR3 length is 15 residues. Germline CDR1 is SGHTA and CDR2 is FQGTGA. This CDR3 reads CASSPTSDRNTEAFF. The CDR3 nucleotides are TGTGCCAGCAGCCCTACCTCTGACAGGAACACTGAAGCTTTCTTT.

The J gene is TRBJ2-5, the V gene TRBV5-1, with D unclear. The V gene lost 1 base and the J gene lost 5 bases, with 15 bases spanning the gap. CDR3 length: 15 amino acids. Germline values: CDR1 SGHRS, CDR2 YFSETQ. CDR3 loop: CASSLQVRTVETQYF. Written as DNA, the CDR3 is TGCGCCAGCAGCTTGCAGGTCCGGACGGTGGAGACCCAGTACTTC.

The CDR3: CASSVGYVHTEAFF. CDR3 nucleotides: TGTGCCAGCAGCGTAGGTTACGTCCACACTGAAGCTTTCTTT. The chain combines TRBV9 with TRBJ1-1, with D unresolved. Germline lookup yields CDR1 SGDLS and CDR2 YYNGEE. CDR3 size: 14 residues. Trimming took off 0 bases at V and 3 bases at J, with 9 bases between the two ends.

This sequence joins TRBV6-5 and TRBJ2-5, with 9 bases aligning to TRBD1. Germline loops: CDR1 MNHEY, CDR2 SVGAGI. V lost 6 bases and J lost 13; bases outside the gene matches: 12. The CDR3 loop spans 13 amino acids. The CDR3 here is CASSRDRGGSLYF. The CDR3 DNA sequence: TGTGCCAGCAGCCGCGACAGGGGGGGAAGCTTGTACTTC.

The chain combines TRBV30 with TRBJ1-4; no definite D call. Deletions cut 0 bases from V and 3 bases from J, with 8 bases between. The CDR3 covers 14 residues. Germline CDR1 reads GTSNPN; CDR2 reads SVGIG (reference sequence). The CDR3 is CAWSVLASNEKLFF. CDR3 bases: TGTGCCTGGAGTGTACTGGCCTCTAATGAAAAACTGTTTTTT.

The CDR3 bases are TGTGCCAGCAGCTTAATTGCGGGAGCGAGCTGCTTCTTC. It translates to CASSLIAGASCFF. The chain has TRBV7-2 and TRBJ2-1, with 7 bases lining up with TRBD2. The CDR3 covers 13 residues. The V gene's germline CDR1 is SGHTA and CDR2 FQGNSA. V shed 2 bases and J 16 bases; nucleotides not matched to a gene: 11.

The CDR3: CSAIGSGLTDTQYF. The CDR3, as DNA: TGCAGTGCTATAGGGAGCGGGTTGACAGATACGCAGTATTTT. This rearrangement joins TRBV20-1 to TRBJ2-3; a weak D match, TRBD2 (6 bases). Germline V gene lookup returns CDR1 DFQATT and CDR2 SNEGSKA (reference sequence). CDR3 length: 14 amino acids. V was trimmed by 4 bases and J by 3 bases, leaving 14 bases between them.

This clonotype turned up a few times. The J gene is TRBJ2-7, the V gene TRBV28; D unresolved. This CDR3 has 11 residues. CDR1 MDHEN and CDR2 SYDVKM come from the germline V gene. V was pared by 1 base and J by 3 bases, with 1 base between. In DNA form, the CDR3 reads TGTGCCAGCAGTTTATTCTACGAGCAGTACTTC. As protein: CASSLFYEQYF.